Sequencing of this T cell receptor (beta chain) was carried out in a study of blood T cell repertoires in COVID-19. Background on the study: Sites in the United States, Italy and Spain provided acute and convalescent COVID-19 samples. The analysed material was cDNA or gDNA that came from T cells, B-cell-depleted T cells, or PBMCs.

This CDR3 is built from 15 residues. The germline CDR1 and CDR2 sequences are SGDLS and YYNGEE. Trimming removed 2 bases at V and 4 bases at J, with 14 bases between. Original methodology: Quantification of nucleated cells was approximated via reference gene primer amplification. The assay was immunoSEQ multiplex PCR, and TCRdb's table has in-frame clones only and misses some. V and J calls and clone size are given by that table; D and trimming were obtained from the DNA. The sample lists a few hundred thousand clones; around 89% were seen once. The chain joins TRBV9 to TRBJ2-3, with D possibly TRBD2 on 5 matching bases. This sequence originates from a woman younger than 45 who had recovered from COVID-19. Sequencing was performed on peripheral blood. The CDR3 DNA is TGTGCCAGCAGCGTCGCTAGCCTTGTAGCAGATACGCAGTATTTT. Translation gives CASSVASLVADTQYF. The complete variable domain, with remaining parts taken from reference TRBV9 and TRBJ2-3, reads DSGVTQTPKHLITATGQRVTLRCSPRSGDLSVYWYQQSLDQGLQFLIQYYNGEERAKGNILERFSAQQFPDLHSELNLSSLELGDSALYFCASSVASLVADTQYFGPGTRLTVL.